This TCR beta chain was obtained from a study of radiotherapy plus CTLA-4 blockade in lung cancer. Across the whole study: Among patients, over 15% showed objective responses, and over 30% had disease control.

Notes on the study in general: Early clonal dynamics of blood T cells, together with interferon-beta, were reported as the best response predictor. Tumor-derived TCR clones expanded in blood after radiotherapy plus ipilimumab.

For this clone: What it binds is unknown.

Germline CDR1 and CDR2: GTSNPN and SVGIG (reference sequence). The CDR3 sequence is 12 residues long. V lost 4 bases to trimming and J lost 2 bases, with 8 bases between them. TCRdb's table, derived via immunoSEQ multiplex PCR, lists solely in-frame clones and lacks some. The sample carries tens of thousands of clones, 78% recorded once. The source is a human donor with non-small cell lung cancer who had a partial response to radiotherapy plus ipilimumab. Some clones in this sample may be carry-over from other donors' samples. The source material was peripheral blood, sampled from a patient treated with radiotherapy plus ipilimumab. The rearrangement joins TRBV30 to TRBJ1-2; D uncertain. Here the CDR3 DNA reads TGTGCCTGGAATCCGGGGAACTATGGCTACACCTTC. The encoded protein is CAWNPGNYGYTF. The full variable domain, with the rest looked up from reference TRBV30 and TRBJ1-2, is SQTIHQWPATLVQPVGSPLSLECTVEGTSNPNLYWYRQAAGRGLQLLFYSVGIGQISSEVPQNLSASRPQDRQFILSSKKLLLSDSGFYLCAWNPGNYGYTFGSGTRLTVV.